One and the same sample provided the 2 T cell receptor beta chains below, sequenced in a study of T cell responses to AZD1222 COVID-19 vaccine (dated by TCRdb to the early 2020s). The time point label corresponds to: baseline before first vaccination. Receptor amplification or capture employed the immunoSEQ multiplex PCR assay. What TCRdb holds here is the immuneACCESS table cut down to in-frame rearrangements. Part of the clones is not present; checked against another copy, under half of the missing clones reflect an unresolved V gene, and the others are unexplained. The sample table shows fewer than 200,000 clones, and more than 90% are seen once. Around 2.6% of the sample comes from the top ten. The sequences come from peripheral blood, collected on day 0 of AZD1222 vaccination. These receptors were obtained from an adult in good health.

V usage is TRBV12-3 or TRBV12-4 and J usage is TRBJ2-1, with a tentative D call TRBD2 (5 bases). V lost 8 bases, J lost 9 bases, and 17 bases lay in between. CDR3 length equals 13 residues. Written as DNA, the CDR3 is TGTGCCAGCCGAAGCGCGGAGGTGGGTGAGCAGTTCTTC. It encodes CASRSAEVGEQFF.

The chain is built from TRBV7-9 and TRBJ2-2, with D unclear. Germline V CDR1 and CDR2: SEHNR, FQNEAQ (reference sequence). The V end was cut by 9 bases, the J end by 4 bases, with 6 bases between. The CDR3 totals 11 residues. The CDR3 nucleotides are TGTGCCAGTCGCGTCACCGGGGAGCTGTTTTTT. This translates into CASRVTGELFF.